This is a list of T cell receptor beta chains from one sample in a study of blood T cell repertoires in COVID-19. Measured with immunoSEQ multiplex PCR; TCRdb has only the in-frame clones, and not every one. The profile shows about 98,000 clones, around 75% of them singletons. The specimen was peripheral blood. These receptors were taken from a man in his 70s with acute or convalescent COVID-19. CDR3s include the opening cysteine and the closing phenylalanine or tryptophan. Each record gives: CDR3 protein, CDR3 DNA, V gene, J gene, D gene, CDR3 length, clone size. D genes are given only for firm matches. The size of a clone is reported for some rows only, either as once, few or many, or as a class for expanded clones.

CASQTSGNPPYEQYF	TGTGCCAGTCAGACTAGCGGGAATCCTCCCTACGAGCAGTACTTC	TRBV27	TRBJ2-7	TRBD2	15	.
CASRTASGANVLTF	TGTGCCAGCAGAACAGCCTCTGGGGCCAACGTCCTGACTTTC	TRBV28	TRBJ2-6	.	14	.
CASSTTGAYGYTF	TGTGCCAGCAGTACTACAGGGGCCTATGGCTACACCTTC	TRBV28	TRBJ1-2	TRBD1	13	.
CASSRGDRASSYEQYF	TGTGCCAGCAGCCGAGGGGACAGGGCCTCATCCTACGAGCAGTACTTC	TRBV28	TRBJ2-7	TRBD1	16	.
CASSSESGANVLTF	TGTGCCAGCAGTAGTGAGTCTGGGGCCAACGTCCTGACTTTC	TRBV2	TRBJ2-6	.	14	.
CASSIDLRVGRGAKETQYF	TGTGCCAGTAGTATAGATCTACGGGTTGGCAGGGGGGCCAAAGAGACCCAGTACTTC	TRBV19	TRBJ2-5	.	19	once
CAWGPVWWEQYF	TGTGCCTGGGGGCCAGTTTGGTGGGAGCAGTACTTC	TRBV30	TRBJ2-7	.	12	.
CSVELEATVKYF	TGCAGCGTTGAATTAGAGGCCACCGTGAAGTACTTC	TRBV29-1	TRBJ2-5	.	12	.
CASSLDPAAHNEQFF	TGCGCCAGCAGCTTGGATCCCGCGGCCCACAATGAGCAGTTCTTC	TRBV5-1	TRBJ2-1	.	15	.
CASQYSTGRNTEAFF	TGCGCCAGCCAGTACTCGACAGGAAGGAACACTGAAGCTTTCTTT	TRBV5-1	TRBJ1-1	.	15	.
CASSLGTSGKETQYF	TGTGCCAGCAGCTTAGGGACTAGCGGGAAAGAGACCCAGTACTTC	TRBV11-3	TRBJ2-5	TRBD2	15	.
CASSIGDRGWNTEAFF	TGTGCCAGCAGTATAGGGGACAGGGGGTGGAACACTGAAGCTTTCTTT	TRBV27	TRBJ1-1	TRBD1	16	.
CASSEDRNTEAFF	TGTGCCAGCTCAGAAGACAGGAACACTGAAGCTTTCTTT	TRBV18	TRBJ1-1	.	13	few
CASSLKFGRGGTDTQYF	TGTGCCAGCAGCTTGAAATTTGGTCGCGGTGGCACAGATACGCAGTATTTT	TRBV5-6	TRBJ2-3	.	17	once
CASSMGAATYEQYF	TGCGCCAGCAGCATGGGGGCAGCAACCTACGAGCAGTACTTC	TRBV5-1	TRBJ2-7	.	14	once
CAWRKGTGNMGELFF	TGTGCCTGGAGGAAGGGGACTGGAAACATGGGGGAGCTGTTTTTT	TRBV30	TRBJ2-2	.	15	.
CAWSPGTKAFF	TGTGCCTGGAGTCCCGGGACAAAAGCTTTCTTT	TRBV30	TRBJ1-1	.	11	.
CASRDPGITYEQYF	TGTGCCAGCAGGGACCCCGGGATTACCTACGAGCAGTACTTC	TRBV27	TRBJ2-7	.	14	once
CASSLFRQGLDTQYF	TGTGCCAGCAGCTTGTTTCGACAGGGGTTAGATACGCAGTATTTT	TRBV5-4	TRBJ2-3	TRBD1	15	.
CASSLETLGLAVNTGELFF	TGCGCCAGCAGCCTCGAAACCCTCGGACTAGCCGTGAACACCGGGGAGCTGTTTTTT	TRBV4-3	TRBJ2-2	TRBD2	19	.
CSAKIQGFNTEAFF	TGCAGCGCCAAAATACAGGGGTTTAACACTGAAGCTTTCTTT	TRBV29-1	TRBJ1-1	TRBD1	14	few
CAWKRTGRNTEAFF	TGTGCCTGGAAACGGACAGGGAGAAACACTGAAGCTTTCTTT	TRBV30	TRBJ1-1	TRBD1	14	.
CASSLGPKQPQHF	TGTGCCAGCAGTTTAGGTCCTAAACAGCCCCAGCATTTT	TRBV28	TRBJ1-5	.	13	few
CASSLQGYEQYF	TGTGCCAGCAGCTTACAGGGCTACGAGCAGTACTTC	TRBV5-5	TRBJ2-7	.	12	.
CASTASSRAWNTEAFF	TGCGCCAGCACCGCGTCCTCCAGGGCTTGGAACACTGAAGCTTTCTTT	TRBV5-1	TRBJ1-1	.	16	.
CASSQGHPYEQYF	TGCGCCAGCAGCCAAGGGCACCCCTACGAGCAGTACTTC	TRBV4-1	TRBJ2-7	.	13	.
CASSLGTANEQFF	TGTGCCAGCAGCCTGGGGACAGCCAATGAGCAGTTCTTC	TRBV7-2	TRBJ2-1	TRBD1	13	.
CASSPVASRSYEQYF	TGTGCCAGCAGTCCTGTCGCTAGCAGGAGCTACGAGCAGTACTTC	TRBV6-5	TRBJ2-7	.	15	.
CASSSHWRGRGMNTEAFF	TGCGCCAGCAGCTCTCATTGGAGGGGTCGAGGGATGAACACTGAAGCTTTCTTT	TRBV5-1	TRBJ1-1	.	18	.
CASSDAGASGPQNEQFF	TGTGCCAGCAGCGACGCTGGGGCTAGCGGACCCCAAAATGAGCAGTTCTTC	TRBV7-3	TRBJ2-1	TRBD2	17	.
CASSYRDETQYF	TGTGCCAGCAGCTACAGGGACGAGACCCAGTACTTC	TRBV5-4	TRBJ2-5	.	12	.
CASSPEGGADYGYTF	TGTGCCAGCAGCCCTGAGGGGGGGGCGGACTATGGCTACACCTTC	TRBV4-2	TRBJ1-2	.	15	.
CASSPSLSGRDIQYF	TGTGCCAGCTCACCATCCCTTAGCGGGAGGGACATTCAGTACTTC	TRBV18	TRBJ2-4	TRBD2	15	.
CATRSGKINYGYTF	TGTGCCACTCGAAGCGGGAAGATTAACTATGGCTACACCTTC	TRBV19	TRBJ1-2	.	14	few
CASSKMGQKNTEAFF	TGTGCCAGCAGTAAAATGGGACAGAAGAACACTGAAGCTTTCTTT	TRBV28	TRBJ1-1	TRBD1	15	.
CASSEVSPGEDTQYF	TGTGCCAGCAGTGAGGTCAGCCCCGGAGAAGATACGCAGTATTTT	TRBV6-2/TRBV6-3	TRBJ2-3	.	15	.
CASSDTGLPNYGYTF	TGTGCCAGTAGTGATACAGGCCTCCCTAACTATGGCTACACCTTC	TRBV19	TRBJ1-2	.	15	.
CASSLTGFYEQYF	TGTGCCAGTAGTCTGACAGGATTCTACGAGCAGTACTTC	TRBV19	TRBJ2-7	.	13	.
CASSLSTPTNTGELFF	TGTGCCAGCTCACTCTCCACACCCACGAACACCGGGGAGCTGTTTTTT	TRBV18	TRBJ2-2	.	16	.
CATSDSDHGYTF	TGTGCCACCAGTGATTCAGATCATGGCTACACCTTC	TRBV24-1	TRBJ1-2	.	12	.
CASSGMALAGETQYF	TGTGCCAGCAGCGGAATGGCGCTAGCCGGGGAGACCCAGTACTTC	TRBV7-2	TRBJ2-5	.	15	.
CASSSRGGKLDYGYTF	TGCGCCAGCAGCTCTCGGGGGGGCAAATTGGACTATGGCTACACCTTC	TRBV5-1	TRBJ1-2	.	16	few
CATKQGAAEAFF	TGTGCCACCAAACAGGGGGCGGCTGAAGCTTTCTTT	TRBV6-5	TRBJ1-1	TRBD1	12	.
CASSLGDRGYQETQYF	TGCGCCAGCAGCTTGGGGGACAGGGGATACCAAGAGACCCAGTACTTC	TRBV5-1	TRBJ2-5	TRBD1	16	once
CAWSVGGRNSYGYTF	TGTGCCTGGAGTGTAGGCGGTCGTAATAGCTATGGCTACACCTTC	TRBV30	TRBJ1-2	.	15	.
CASSQASAGGTGELFF	TGTGCCAGCAGCCAAGCGTCAGCGGGAGGGACCGGGGAGCTGTTTTTT	TRBV4-2	TRBJ2-2	TRBD2	16	.
CASSVAGQGTHGPQHF	TGTGCCAGCAGTGTGGCCGGACAGGGGACCCATGGGCCCCAGCATTTT	TRBV27	TRBJ1-5	TRBD1	16	.
CASSSRGFTDTQYF	TGTGCCTCCTCTTCCAGGGGTTTCACAGATACGCAGTATTTT	TRBV6-4	TRBJ2-3	.	14	.
CASSPTQASYEQYF	TGTGCCAGCAGCCCGACACAGGCCTCCTACGAGCAGTACTTC	TRBV7-2	TRBJ2-7	.	14	.
CAWSWAGASNQPQHF	TGTGCCTGGAGTTGGGCGGGGGCGAGCAATCAGCCCCAGCATTTT	TRBV30	TRBJ1-5	.	15	few
CASSLSRLEETQYF	TGTGCCAGCAGTTTATCACGGCTAGAAGAGACCCAGTACTTC	TRBV27	TRBJ2-5	.	14	.
CASSESGLSTDTQYF	TGTGCCAGCAGTGAATCAGGGCTTAGCACAGATACGCAGTATTTT	TRBV25-1	TRBJ2-3	.	15	.
CASSEAAILYNEQFF	TGTGCCAGCAGTGAAGCGGCAATCCTCTACAATGAGCAGTTCTTC	TRBV2	TRBJ2-1	.	15	.
CASIPADRGNEQFF	TGTGCCAGCATCCCCGCGGACAGGGGAAATGAGCAGTTCTTC	TRBV9	TRBJ2-1	TRBD1	14	.